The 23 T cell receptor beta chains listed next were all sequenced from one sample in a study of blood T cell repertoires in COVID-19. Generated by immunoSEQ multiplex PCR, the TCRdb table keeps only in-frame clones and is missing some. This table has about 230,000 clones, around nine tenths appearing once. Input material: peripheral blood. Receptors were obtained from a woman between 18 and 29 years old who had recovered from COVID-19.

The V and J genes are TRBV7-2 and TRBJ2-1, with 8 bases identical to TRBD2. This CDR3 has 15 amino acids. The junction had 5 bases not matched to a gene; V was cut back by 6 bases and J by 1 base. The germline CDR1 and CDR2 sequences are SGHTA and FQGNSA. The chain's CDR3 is CASRGSGRSYNEQFF. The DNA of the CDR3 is TGTGCCAGCAGGGGGAGCGGGAGATCCTACAATGAGCAGTTCTTC. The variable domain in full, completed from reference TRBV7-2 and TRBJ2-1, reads GAGVSQSPSNKVTEKGKDVELRCDPISGHTALYWYRQSLGQGLEFLIYFQGNSAPDKSGLPSDRFSAERTGGSVSTLTIQRTQQEDSAVYLCASRGSGRSYNEQFFGPGTRLTVL.

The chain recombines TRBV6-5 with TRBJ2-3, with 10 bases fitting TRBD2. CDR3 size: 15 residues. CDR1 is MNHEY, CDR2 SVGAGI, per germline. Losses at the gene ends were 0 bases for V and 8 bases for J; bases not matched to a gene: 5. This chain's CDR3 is CASSYSGTSEGTQYF. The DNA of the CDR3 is TGTGCCAGCAGTTACTCCGGGACTAGCGAGGGTACGCAGTATTTT.

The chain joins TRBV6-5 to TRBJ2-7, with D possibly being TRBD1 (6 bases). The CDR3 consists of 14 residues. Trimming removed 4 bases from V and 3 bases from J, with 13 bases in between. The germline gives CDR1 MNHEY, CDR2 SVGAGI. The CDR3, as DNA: TGTGCCAGCAGTTTACTGACAGGATTCTACGAGCAGTACTTC. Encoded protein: CASSLLTGFYEQYF.

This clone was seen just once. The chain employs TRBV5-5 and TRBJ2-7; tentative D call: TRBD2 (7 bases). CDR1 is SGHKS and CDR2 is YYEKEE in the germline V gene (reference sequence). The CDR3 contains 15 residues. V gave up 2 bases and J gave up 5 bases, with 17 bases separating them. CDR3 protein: CASSFRGGPRNEQYF. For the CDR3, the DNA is TGTGCCAGCAGCTTTAGGGGGGGCCCTCGGAACGAGCAGTACTTC.

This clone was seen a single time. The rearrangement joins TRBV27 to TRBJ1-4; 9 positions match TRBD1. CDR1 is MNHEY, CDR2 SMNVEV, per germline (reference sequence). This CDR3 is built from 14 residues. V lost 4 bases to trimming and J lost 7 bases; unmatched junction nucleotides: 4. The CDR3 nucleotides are TGTGCCAGCAGTTACACAGGGGGCTTTGAAAAACTGTTTTTT. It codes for CASSYTGGFEKLFF.

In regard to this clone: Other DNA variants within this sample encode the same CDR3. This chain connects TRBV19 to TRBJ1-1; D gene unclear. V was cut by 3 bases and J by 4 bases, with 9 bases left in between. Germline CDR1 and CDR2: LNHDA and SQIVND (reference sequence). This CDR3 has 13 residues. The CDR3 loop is CASSISLSTEAFF. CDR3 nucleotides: TGTGCCAGTAGTATTAGTCTGAGCACTGAAGCTTTCTTT.

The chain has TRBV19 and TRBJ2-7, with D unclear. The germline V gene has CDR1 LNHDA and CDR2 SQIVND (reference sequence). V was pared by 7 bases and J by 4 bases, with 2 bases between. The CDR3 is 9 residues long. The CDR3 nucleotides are TGTGCCAGTACATACGAGCAGTACTTC. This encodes CASTYEQYF.

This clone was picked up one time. CDR3 region: CASSHAMGRVATNEKLFF. DNA of the CDR3: TGTGCCAGCAGTCACGCTATGGGCAGAGTTGCAACTAATGAAAAACTGTTTTTT. The chain couples TRBV6-6 to TRBJ1-4; no reliable D call. The germline V and J ends were trimmed by 5 bases and 0 bases, with 19 bases remaining between them. Germline-derived CDR1 and CDR2 are MNHNY and SVGAGI (reference sequence). CDR3 length: 18 residues.

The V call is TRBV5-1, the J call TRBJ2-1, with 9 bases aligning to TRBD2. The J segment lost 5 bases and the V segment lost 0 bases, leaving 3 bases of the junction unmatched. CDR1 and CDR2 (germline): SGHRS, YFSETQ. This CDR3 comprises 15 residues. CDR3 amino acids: CASSLVLAGNNEQFF. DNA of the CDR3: TGCGCCAGCAGCTTGGTTCTAGCGGGAAACAATGAGCAGTTCTTC.

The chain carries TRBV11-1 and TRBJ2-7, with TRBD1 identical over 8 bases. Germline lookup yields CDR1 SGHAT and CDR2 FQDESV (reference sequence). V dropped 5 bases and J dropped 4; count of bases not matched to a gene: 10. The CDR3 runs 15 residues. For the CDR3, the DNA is TGTGCCAGCAGCCTAAACAGGGGGGACGGTTACGAGCAGTACTTC. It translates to CASSLNRGDGYEQYF.

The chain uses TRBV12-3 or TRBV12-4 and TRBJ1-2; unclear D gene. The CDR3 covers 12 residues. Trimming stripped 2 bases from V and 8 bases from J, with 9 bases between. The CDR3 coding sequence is TGTGCCAGCAGTTTACGACTCGGGGGCTACACCTTC. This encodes CASSLRLGGYTF.

CDR3 in DNA: TGTGCCAGCAGTCAACGGGGGGTCAACTCCTACAATGAGCAGTTCTTC. Residues: CASSQRGVNSYNEQFF. This sequence joins TRBV6-2 or TRBV6-3 and TRBJ2-1; 7 bases line up with TRBD2. CDR3 size: 16 residues. Germline CDR1 is MNHEY and CDR2 is SVGEGT. The J segment lost 0 bases and the V segment lost 5 bases, leaving 7 bases of the junction unmatched.

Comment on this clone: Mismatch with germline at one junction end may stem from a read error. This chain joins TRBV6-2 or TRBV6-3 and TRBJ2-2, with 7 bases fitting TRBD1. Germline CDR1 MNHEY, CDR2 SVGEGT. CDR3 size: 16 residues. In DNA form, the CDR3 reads TGTGCCAGCAGTTACTCTGGGACAGCCAACAGCGGGGAGCTGTTTTTT. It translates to CASSYSGTANSGELFF.

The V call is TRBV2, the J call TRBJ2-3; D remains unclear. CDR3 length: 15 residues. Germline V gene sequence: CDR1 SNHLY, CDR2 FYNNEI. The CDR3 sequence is CAKQHPNPSTDTQYF. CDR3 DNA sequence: TGTGCTAAACAGCATCCAAACCCTAGCACAGATACGCAGTATTTT.

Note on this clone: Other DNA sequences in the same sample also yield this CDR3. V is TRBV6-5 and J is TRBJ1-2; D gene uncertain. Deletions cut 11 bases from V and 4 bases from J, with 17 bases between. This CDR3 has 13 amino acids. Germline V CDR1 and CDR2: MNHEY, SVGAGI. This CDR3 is CACQDGGGYGYTF. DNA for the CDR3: TGTGCCTGCCAGGATGGAGGCGGCTATGGCTACACCTTC.

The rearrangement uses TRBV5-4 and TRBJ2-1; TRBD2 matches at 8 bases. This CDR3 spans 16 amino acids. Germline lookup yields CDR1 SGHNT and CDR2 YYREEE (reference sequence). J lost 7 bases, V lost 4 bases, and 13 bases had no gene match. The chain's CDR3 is CASSAGPGLVGNEQFF. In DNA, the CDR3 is TGTGCCAGCAGCGCAGGCCCGGGACTAGTAGGGAATGAGCAGTTCTTC.

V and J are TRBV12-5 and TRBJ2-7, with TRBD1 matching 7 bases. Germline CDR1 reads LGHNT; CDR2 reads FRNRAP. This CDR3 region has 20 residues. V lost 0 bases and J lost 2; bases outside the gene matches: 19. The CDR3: CASGLVISGILRTGTYEQYF. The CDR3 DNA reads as TGTGCTAGTGGTTTGGTAATCTCGGGAATCCTTCGGACAGGTACCTACGAGCAGTACTTC.

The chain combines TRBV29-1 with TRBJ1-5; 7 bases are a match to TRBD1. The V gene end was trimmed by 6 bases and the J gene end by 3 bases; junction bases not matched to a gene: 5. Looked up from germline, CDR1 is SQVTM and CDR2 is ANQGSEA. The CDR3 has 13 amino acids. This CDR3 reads CSVRQGNNQPQHF. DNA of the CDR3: TGCAGCGTACGACAGGGAAACAATCAGCCCCAGCATTTT. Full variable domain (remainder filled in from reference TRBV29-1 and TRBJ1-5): SAVISQKPSRDICQRGTSLTIQCQVDSQVTMMFWYRQQPGQSLTLIATANQGSEATYESGFVIDKFPISRPNLTFSTLTVSNMSPEDSSIYLCSVRQGNNQPQHFGDGTRLSIL.

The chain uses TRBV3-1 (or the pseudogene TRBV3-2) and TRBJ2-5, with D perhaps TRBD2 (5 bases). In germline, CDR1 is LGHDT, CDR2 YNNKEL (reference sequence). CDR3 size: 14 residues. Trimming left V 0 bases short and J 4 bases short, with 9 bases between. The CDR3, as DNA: TGTGCCAGCAGCCAAGATACCGAGGGAGAGACCCAGTACTTC. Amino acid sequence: CASSQDTEGETQYF.

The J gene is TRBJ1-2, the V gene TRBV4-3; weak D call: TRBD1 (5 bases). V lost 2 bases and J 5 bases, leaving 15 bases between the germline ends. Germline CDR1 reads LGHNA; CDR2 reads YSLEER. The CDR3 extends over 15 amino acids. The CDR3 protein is CASSQQGGAGYGYTF. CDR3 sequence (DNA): TGCGCCAGCAGCCAACAGGGCGGGGCTGGTTATGGCTACACCTTC.

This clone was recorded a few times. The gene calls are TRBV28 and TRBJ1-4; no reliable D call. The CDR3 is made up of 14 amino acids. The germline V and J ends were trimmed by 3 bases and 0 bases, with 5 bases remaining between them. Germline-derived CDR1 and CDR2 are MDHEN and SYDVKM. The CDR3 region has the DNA TGTGCCAGCAGTTTCGGGGCAACTAATGAAAAACTGTTTTTT. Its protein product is CASSFGATNEKLFF.

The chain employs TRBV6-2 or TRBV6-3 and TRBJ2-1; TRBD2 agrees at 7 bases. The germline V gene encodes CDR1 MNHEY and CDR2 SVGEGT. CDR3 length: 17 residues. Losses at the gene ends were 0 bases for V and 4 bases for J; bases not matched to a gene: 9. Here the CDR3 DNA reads TGTGCCAGCAGTTACTCGCCTCCCCGGGGGGTATACAATGAGCAGTTCTTC. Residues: CASSYSPPRGVYNEQFF.

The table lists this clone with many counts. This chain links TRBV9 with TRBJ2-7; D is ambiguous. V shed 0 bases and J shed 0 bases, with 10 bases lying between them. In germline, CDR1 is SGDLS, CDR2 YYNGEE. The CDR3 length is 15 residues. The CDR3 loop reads CASSVAGGNSYEQYF. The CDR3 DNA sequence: TGTGCCAGCAGCGTAGCCGGCGGTAACTCCTACGAGCAGTACTTC.